Listed here are 25 T cell receptor beta chains from one sample, sequenced in a study of T cells in Graves' hyperthyroidism and ophthalmopathy. It was RNA transcripts that yielded the amplified TCR beta CDR3 regions. TCR CDR3 regions were first amplified by RT-PCR with HTBI primers. TCRdb independently ran MiXCR on the multiplex PCR reads; one entry per CDR3 protein. Among 550,000 to 600,000 distinct CDR3 sequences listed, more than 45% were seen once. Source material: peripheral blood or thyroid tissue (not recorded which). Every receptor here comes from an adult woman with Graves' disease, either hyperthyroidism or ophthalmopathy (not recorded which).

The chain employs TRBV6-2 or TRBV6-3 and TRBJ1-1; D is uncertain. The germline V and J ends were trimmed by 5 bases and 3 bases, with 10 bases remaining between them. CDR1 MNHEY and CDR2 SVGEGT come from the germline V gene. This CDR3 contains 13 residues. CDR3 sequence reads: CASSRREDTEAFF. The CDR3 DNA sequence: TGTGCCAGCAGTCGAAGGGAGGACACTGAAGCTTTCTTT.

There are many counts of this clonotype. The gene calls are TRBV11-2 and TRBJ1-3, with a weak D call TRBD1 (5 bases). The germline V and J ends were trimmed by 3 bases and 0 bases, with 15 bases remaining between them. This CDR3 spans 17 amino acids. Germline-derived CDR1 and CDR2 are SGHAT and FQNNGV. CDR3 nucleotides: TGTGCCAGCAGCTTCATGGGGCCGAGAAGCTCTGGAAACACCATATATTTT. Its translation: CASSFMGPRSSGNTIYF. The full variable domain, completed using reference TRBV11-2 and TRBJ1-3, is EAGVAQSPRYKIIEKRQSVAFWCNPISGHATLYWYQQILGQGPKLLIQFQNNGVVDDSQLPKDRFSAERLKGVDSTLKIQPAKLEDSAVYLCASSFMGPRSSGNTIYFGEGSWLTVV.

This clonotype was counted many times. The rearrangement links TRBV15 to TRBJ2-5, with a weak D call TRBD1 (5 bases). Trimming removed 0 bases at V and 4 bases at J, with 12 bases between. This CDR3 comprises 15 residues. From germline, CDR1 is LNHNV and CDR2 YYDKDF (reference sequence). CDR3 coding DNA: TGTGCCACCAGCAGAGAAACCCAGGGCCCAGAGACCCAGTACTTC. Amino acids: CATSRETQGPETQYF.

Note on this clonotype: The junction and the germline gene differ at one end; a read error may be behind it. This chain uses TRBV10-3 with TRBJ1-2; TRBD1 matches 8 bases. This CDR3 has 12 residues. Germline loops: CDR1 ENHRY, CDR2 SYGVKD. The CDR3 sequence is CAISGRQGFRAF. DNA for the CDR3: TGTGCCATCAGTGGGAGACAGGGGTTTCGGGCATTC.

This clonotype was observed many times. This chain joins TRBV5-1 and TRBJ1-1; no definite D call. The CDR3 runs 14 residues. CDR1 and CDR2 (germline): SGHRS, YFSETQ. Trimming took 5 bases from V and 0 from J, leaving 11 bases between them. CDR3 DNA sequence: TGCGCCAGCAGACGGGAGACGGTGAACACTGAAGCTTTCTTT. Residues: CASRRETVNTEAFF.

This clonotype showed up many times. V and J are TRBV27 and TRBJ2-5, with 9 bases fitting TRBD1. V was pared by 5 bases and J by 5 bases, with 6 bases of the junction left unmatched. The CDR3 is 14 amino acids. The V gene's germline CDR1 is MNHEY and CDR2 SMNVEV (reference sequence). The CDR3 sequence is CASSRWDRAETQYF. CDR3 nucleotide sequence: TGTGCCAGCAGTCGGTGGGACAGGGCGGAGACCCAGTACTTC.

In this sample, this clonotype turned up a few times. The chain links TRBV9 to TRBJ2-5; 7 bases agree with TRBD2. The CDR3 length is 14 residues. Germline CDR1 SGDLS, CDR2 YYNGEE. After removal of 3 bases from V and 3 bases from J, the junction contained 5 bases not matched to a gene. CDR3: CASSGSAGEETQYF. In nucleotides, the CDR3 is TGTGCCAGCAGCGGATCGGCGGGGGAAGAGACCCAGTACTTC. The full variable domain, rest sourced from reference TRBV9 and TRBJ2-5, is DSGVTQTPKHLITATGQRVTLRCSPRSGDLSVYWYQQSLDQGLQFLIQYYNGEERAKGNILERFSAQQFPDLHSELNLSSLELGDSALYFCASSGSAGEETQYFGPGTRLLVL.

This clonotype was found once. This chain uses TRBV29-1 with TRBJ2-7, with D maybe TRBD2 (5 bases). V shed 6 bases and J shed 1 base, with 19 bases lying between them. This CDR3 has 15 residues. The germline gives CDR1 SQVTM, CDR2 ANQGSEA. This CDR3 is CSVDKGTSESYEQYF. The CDR3 nucleotides read TGCAGCGTCGATAAGGGTACTAGTGAGTCCTACGAGCAGTACTTC.

This rearrangement joins TRBV7-2 to TRBJ2-3; 9 bases align to TRBD2. Unmatched junction bases numbered 6, after V lost 2 bases and J lost 0 bases. Germline V gives CDR1 SGHTA, CDR2 FQGNSA. This CDR3 contains 17 residues. The CDR3: CASSLSAGGPSTDTQYF. DNA of the CDR3: TGTGCCAGCAGCTTAAGTGCGGGAGGGCCAAGCACAGATACGCAGTATTTT.

Concerning this clonotype: Relative to the germline gene, one junction end is altered; a read error may explain this. The chain recombines TRBV20-1 with TRBJ1-1; D may be TRBD1 (6 bases). Germline-derived CDR1 and CDR2 are DFQATT and SNEGSKA (reference sequence). The CDR3 has 13 residues. In nucleotides, the CDR3 is TGCAGTACTAGGACAGAACCCAACACTGAAGCTTTCTTT. Translating gives CSTRTEPNTEAFF.

Many counts were recorded for this clonotype. The rearrangement uses TRBV20-1 and TRBJ2-7, with TRBD1 matching 8 bases. V gave up 3 bases and J gave up 1 base; unmatched junction bases: 5. CDR1 DFQATT and CDR2 SNEGSKA come from the germline V gene (reference sequence). The CDR3 totals 14 residues. CDR3 sequence: CSASSRGQSYEQYF. The DNA for the CDR3 is TGCAGTGCTAGTAGCAGGGGGCAATCCTACGAGCAGTACTTC.

This clonotype was counted many times. The chain's CDR3 is CASSQVRREKLFF. The DNA for the CDR3 is TGCGCCAGCAGCCAAGTAAGGCGTGAAAAACTGTTTTTT. V gene TRBV4-1 combines with J gene TRBJ1-4; D remains ambiguous. V lost 1 base and J 7 bases, leaving 7 bases between the germline ends. The V gene's germline CDR1 is MGHRA and CDR2 YSYEKL. The CDR3 loop spans 13 amino acids.

This chain uses TRBV28 with TRBJ2-6; D gene uncertain. CDR3 length: 16 residues. Germline loops: CDR1 MDHEN, CDR2 SYDVKM. V gave up 5 bases and J gave up 2 bases, with 13 bases separating them. The CDR3 nucleotides read TGTGCCAGCAGTCCATGGCTCGGCCCTGGGGCCAACGTCCTGACTTTC. Protein sequence: CASSPWLGPGANVLTF.

The table lists this clonotype with many counts. This sequence joins TRBV7-6 and TRBJ2-2; D might be TRBD1 (5 bases). This CDR3 comprises 13 residues. Trimming took off 1 base at V and 6 bases at J, with 6 bases between the two ends. Germline lookup yields CDR1 SGHVS and CDR2 FNYEAQ. Written as DNA, the CDR3 is TGTGCCAGCAGCTTAGTAGGGGCCGGGGAGCTGTTTTTT. Translating it yields CASSLVGAGELFF.

The CDR3 loop reads CASRPGWDRAIREGTEAFF. DNA of the CDR3: TGTGCCAGCCGCCCGGGTTGGGACAGGGCAATCCGGGAGGGCACTGAAGCTTTCTTT. The rearrangement uses TRBV12-3 or TRBV12-4 and TRBJ1-1; 9 bases fit TRBD1. The junction had 23 bases not matched to a gene; V was cut back by 8 bases and J by 4 bases. The CDR3 is made up of 19 amino acids.

Note on this clonotype: This clone may be a read error of a much larger clone one base away. This chain links TRBV6-1 with TRBJ1-1; maybe TRBD1 (6 bases). Trimming stripped 10 bases from V and 0 bases from J, with 12 bases between. From germline, CDR1 is MNHNS and CDR2 SASEGT. The CDR3 is 13 residues long. CDR3 DNA: TGTGCCATCGAAACAGGGATGAACACTGAAGCTTTCTTT. Translating gives CAIETGMNTEAFF.

The V call is TRBV5-4, the J call TRBJ1-2, with D unclear. Germline values: CDR1 SGHNT, CDR2 YYREEE (reference sequence). This CDR3 is built from 14 residues. V was trimmed by 2 bases and J by 3 bases, leaving 11 bases between them. The CDR3 loop reads CASSFREGDYGYTF. CDR3 bases: TGTGCCAGCAGCTTTCGAGAGGGCGACTATGGCTACACCTTC.

This clonotype has only one observation. The V and J genes are TRBV7-9 and TRBJ1-6; no firm D call. Germline lookup yields CDR1 SEHNR and CDR2 FQNEAQ (reference sequence). The germline V and J ends were trimmed by 1 base and 9 bases, with 10 bases remaining between them. This CDR3 spans 14 amino acids. CDR3: CASSLDHSGSPLHF. The DNA for the CDR3 is TGTGCCAGCAGCTTAGACCACAGTGGTTCACCCCTCCACTTT.

DNA of the CDR3: TGCGCCAGCAGTGAAAGAACTAGCGGGAGGATGGAGACCCAGTACTTC. Translated, it gives CASSERTSGRMETQYF. The chain joins TRBV10-2 to TRBJ2-5; 12 bases agree with TRBD2. CDR1 WSHSY and CDR2 SAAADI come from the germline V gene. With V trimmed by 3 bases and J by 5 bases, 7 bases remained unmatched. CDR3 length: 16 residues.

CDR3 in amino acids: CASSLLGAGDYQPQHF. CDR3 in DNA: TGCGCCAGCAGCTTGCTGGGGGCAGGTGATTATCAGCCCCAGCATTTT. The chain is built from TRBV5-1 and TRBJ1-5, with D possibly being TRBD1 (6 bases). CDR1 and CDR2 from the germline V gene are SGHRS and YFSETQ. This CDR3 has 16 amino acids. Trimming took off 1 base at V and 5 bases at J, with 16 bases between the two ends.

This chain uses TRBV7-9 with TRBJ2-7; maybe TRBD1 (5 bases). The CDR3 has 12 residues. Trimming removed 5 bases at V and 2 bases at J, with 7 bases between. Germline lookup yields CDR1 SEHNR and CDR2 FQNEAQ (reference sequence). Here the CDR3 DNA reads TGTGCCAGCAGCCTCAGGGCCTACGAGCAGTACTTC. Protein: CASSLRAYEQYF.

This clonotype has a handful of counts. The genes are TRBV5-6 and TRBJ2-7; the D is unclear. The J call is in doubt because the DNA end fits TRBJ2-1 better. The CDR3 is 16 amino acids. The germline CDR1 and CDR2 sequences are SGHDT and YYEEEE. The CDR3 loop is CASSPTTWSSYNEQFF. DNA of the CDR3: TGTGCCAGCAGCCCCACTACCTGGAGCTCCTACAATGAGCAGTTCTTC.

CDR3 DNA sequence: TGCAGTGCTCCTGACAGGGATGGGGCCAACGTCCTGACTTTC. Its protein product is CSAPDRDGANVLTF. The chain joins TRBV20-1 to TRBJ2-6, with TRBD1 matching over 7 bases. The germline gives CDR1 DFQATT, CDR2 SNEGSKA (reference sequence). The CDR3 runs to 14 residues. With 5 bases clipped from V and 3 bases from J, the junction kept 4 bases outside the gene matches.

This clonotype was recorded many times. CDR3 loop: CASSSGLASTYEQYF. The CDR3 nucleotides read TGTGCCAGCAGTTCGGGACTAGCTTCGACCTACGAGCAGTACTTC. J is TRBJ2-7 and V is TRBV12-3 or TRBV12-4; 9 bases map to TRBD2. With 4 bases clipped from V and 2 bases from J, the junction kept 6 bases outside the gene matches. This CDR3 is built from 15 residues.

This clonotype was found many times. This rearrangement joins TRBV5-1 to TRBJ2-5; D perhaps matches TRBD1 (5 bases). CDR1 is SGHRS, CDR2 YFSETQ, per germline. The CDR3 is 14 amino acids. Deletions cut 0 bases from V and 5 bases from J, with 11 bases between. CDR3 sequence: CASSLGPRQETQYF. The CDR3 nucleotides read TGCGCCAGCAGCTTGGGACCAAGACAGGAGACCCAGTACTTC.